These 9 T cell receptor beta chains originate from one sample sequenced in a study of Tregs in tolerant kidney transplant recipients. Assay: immunoSEQ multiplex PCR; the TCRdb copy retains only in-frame clones and omits some. This sample's table reports 14,000 or so clones. The nonmyeloablative bone marrow transplants came from related graft donors, with transient mixed chimerism. The input for sequencing was CD8+ T cells from blood (PBMCs), taken 6 months after the transplant. These receptor sequences come from a human patient who received a combined kidney and bone marrow transplant. A share of the T cells may be of graft donor origin.

To note about this clone: An end of the junction differs from the germline gene, which may be a read error. Read coverage stops 3 residues before the CDR3 terminus; the germline J gene supplies the remainder. This rearrangement joins TRBV4-2 to TRBJ2-2; maybe TRBD1 (5 bases). The CDR3 extends over 14 amino acids. Per the germline V gene, CDR1 is LGHNA and CDR2 is YNFKEQ. The CDR3 region is CASSRGQNTGELFF. The DNA read from the CDR3 is TGCGCCAGCAGCCGCGGACAGAACACCGGGGAG.

Of note for this clone: The read falls 3 residues short of the CDR3 end, and the missing part is taken from the germline J gene. The chain joins TRBV20-1 to TRBJ2-7; 9 positions agree with TRBD1. Germline CDR1 and CDR2: DFQATT and SNEGSKA (reference sequence). V lost 0 bases to trimming and J lost 2 bases; unmatched junction nucleotides: 5. This CDR3 has 15 residues. This CDR3 is CSARDTGTGTYEQYF. CDR3 bases read: TGCAGTGCTAGAGACACCGGGACAGGGACCTACGAG.

Of note for this clone: The CDR3 goes on 3 residues after the read ends, and that part is filled in from the germline J gene. This chain links TRBV5-1 with TRBJ2-3; TRBD2 matches 9 bases. Unmatched junction bases numbered 0, after V lost 0 bases and J lost 1 base. From germline, CDR1 is SGHRS and CDR2 YFSETQ. The CDR3 loop spans 15 amino acids. The CDR3 region is CASSLASGGTDTQYF. The part of the CDR3 DNA that was read is TGCGCCAGCAGCTTGGCTAGCGGGGGCACAGATACG.

Details on this clone: Read sequence stops 3 residues before the CDR3 end, and the germline J gene provides the missing end. This rearrangement joins TRBV7-2 to TRBJ1-5; the D is unclear. This CDR3 has 15 residues. CDR1 and CDR2 (germline): SGHTA, FQGNSA. The V and J ends lost 2 bases and 0 bases respectively, with 8 bases between them. The CDR3 sequence is CASSLRLFSNQPQHF. CDR3 DNA (partial): TGTGCCAGCAGCTTACGACTTTTTAGCAATCAGCCC.

Comments on this clone: The missing CDR3 end, 3 residues past where the read stops, is filled in from the germline J gene. The chain joins TRBV5-1 to TRBJ1-6, with 8 positions matching TRBD1. The CDR3 sequence is 16 residues long. The V gene's germline CDR1 is SGHRS and CDR2 YFSETQ. V lost 0 bases and J lost 4; bases outside the gene matches: 3. Incomplete CDR3 DNA: TGCGCCAGCAGCTTGGACGGACAGGGTTATAATTCACCC. Translated: CASSLDGQGYNSP. In full, the CDR3 reads CASSLDGQGYNSPLHF.

For this clone: The CDR3 end falls 3 residues outside the read, so it is completed with the germline J gene. This chain connects TRBV7-2 to TRBJ1-5, with D possibly TRBD1 on 6 matching bases. The CDR3 runs to 17 residues. Trimming removed 0 bases at V and 5 bases at J, with 17 bases between. Germline lookup yields CDR1 SGHTA and CDR2 FQGNSA. The CDR3 protein is CASSLAQWGGGDQPQHF. The CDR3 bases that were read are TGTGCCAGCAGCTTAGCGCAATGGGGGGGCGGCGATCAGCCC.

Notes on this clone: The read terminates 3 residues ahead of where the CDR3 ends, so the germline J gene completes it. This sequence joins TRBV20-1 and TRBJ1-1; no clear D. Germline CDR1 DFQATT, CDR2 SNEGSKA (reference sequence). This CDR3 is 13 amino acids long. V lost 3 bases, J lost 4 bases, and 12 bases lay in between. Here the CDR3 reads CSASRAGSTEAFF. Partial CDR3 DNA: TGCAGTGCTAGTCGAGCGGGAAGCACTGAA.

Concerning this clone: The read stops 3 residues short of the end of the CDR3; the missing end is completed from the germline J gene. The J gene is TRBJ2-3, the V gene TRBV4-1; D unclear. V was clipped by 0 bases and J by 2 bases, with 12 bases between them. The germline CDR1 and CDR2 sequences are MGHRA and YSYEKL. This CDR3 contains 16 residues. The covered CDR3 bases are TGCGCCAGCAGCCAAGAGACACTTACACCCACAGATACG. This translates into CASSQETLTPTDT. The full CDR3 reads CASSQETLTPTDTQYF.

With regard to this clone: The CDR3 end is not reached by the read, which stops 3 residues before it; the germline J gene fills it in. The rearrangement joins TRBV7-6 to TRBJ2-5; 8 bases line up with TRBD2. CDR3 length equals 16 residues. Germline V gene sequence: CDR1 SGHVS, CDR2 FNYEAQ. With 5 bases clipped from V and 2 bases from J, the junction kept 10 bases outside the gene matches. CDR3 sequence reads: CASSPSGGLKQETQYF. CDR3 bases read: TGTGCCAGCAGCCCAAGCGGGGGCCTCAAACAAGAGACC.